The 16 T cell receptor beta chains listed next were all sequenced from one sample in a study of T-cell reconstitution after alpha-beta-depleted transplantation in children. Unique molecular identifiers were incorporated during preparation of the TCRbeta library. Each CDR3 protein gets one entry after TCRdb re-called the PCR reads with MiXCR. The repertoire holds around 580,000 distinct CDR3 sequences, with 23% as singletons. Specimen: PBMCs, mostly from graft donor cells, collected 360 days after TCRalphabeta/CD19-depleted stem cell transplant. The receptors come from a boy younger than two who had a stem cell transplant for acute myeloid leukemia, so the T cells may come from the graft donor.

The rearrangement links TRBV24-1 to TRBJ2-1; TRBD1 aligns across 7 bases. Germline V lookup: CDR1 KGHDR, CDR2 SFDVKD. The V gene end was trimmed by 4 bases and the J gene end by 1 base; junction bases not matched to a gene: 0. There are 14 residues in the CDR3. CDR3 nucleotide sequence: TGTGCCACCAGTGAACAGGGGTCCTACAATGAGCAGTTCTTC. It codes for CATSEQGSYNEQFF.

This clonotype was observed many times. The J gene is TRBJ1-2, the V gene TRBV28, with D perhaps matching TRBD1 (5 bases). V lost 3 bases to trimming and J lost 4 bases, with 12 bases between them. Germline lookup yields CDR1 MDHEN and CDR2 SYDVKM. The CDR3 extends over 14 amino acids. The chain's CDR3 is CASSLGGGPYGYTF. CDR3 sequence (DNA): TGTGCCAGCAGTTTGGGGGGAGGTCCCTATGGCTACACCTTC.

This clonotype has more than one count but fewer than ten. The V gene is TRBV5-4, the J gene TRBJ2-1; 10 bases are shared with TRBD2. This CDR3 has 14 amino acids. The germline CDR1 and CDR2 sequences are SGHNT and YYREEE (reference sequence). V shed 5 bases, J shed 5 bases, and the junction held 4 bases outside the gene matches. Written as DNA, the CDR3 is TGTGCCAGCAGTCGAACTAGCGGGGACAATGAGCAGTTCTTC. Its protein product is CASSRTSGDNEQFF.

This chain uses TRBV25-1 with TRBJ2-5, with TRBD2 matching over 9 bases. The V gene end was trimmed by 0 bases and the J gene end by 5 bases; junction bases not matched to a gene: 1. CDR1 is MGHDK, CDR2 SYGVNS, per germline. The CDR3 consists of 14 residues. The CDR3 region has the DNA TGTGCCAGCAGTGAATATGCGGGGGGGGAGACCCAGTACTTC. It encodes CASSEYAGGETQYF.

This clonotype was counted only a few times. The CDR3 protein is CSAPWGASYNEQFF. CDR3 DNA: TGCAGTGCCCCTTGGGGGGCTTCCTACAATGAGCAGTTCTTC. The rearrangement links TRBV20-1 to TRBJ2-1; either TRBD1 or TRBD2 may supply D (6 bases each). Germline CDR1 reads DFQATT; CDR2 reads SNEGSKA (reference sequence). This CDR3 spans 14 amino acids. Trimming removed 6 bases at V and 1 base at J, with 13 bases between.

This clonotype was detected a few times. The V and J genes are TRBV20-1 and TRBJ1-6, with TRBD1 identical over 7 bases. This CDR3 has 16 residues. Germline loops: CDR1 DFQATT, CDR2 SNEGSKA (reference sequence). The junction had 11 bases not matched to a gene; V was cut back by 0 bases and J by 9 bases. The DNA of the CDR3 is TGCAGTGCTAGAGACCCCAGGGGGGGAGGCGGTTCACCCCTCCACTTT. This codes for CSARDPRGGGGSPLHF.

This clonotype has more than one count but fewer than ten. The chain employs TRBV20-1 and TRBJ2-7, with D possibly matching TRBD1 (6 bases). V lost 0 bases, J lost 2 bases, and 8 bases lay in between. CDR3 length equals 13 residues. The germline V gene encodes CDR1 DFQATT and CDR2 SNEGSKA (reference sequence). Written as DNA, the CDR3 is TGCAGTGCTAGAGAGGACAGAACCTACGAGCAGTACGTC. Translated, it gives CSAREDRTYEQYV.

In its sample, this clonotype was seen many times. The chain recombines TRBV2 with TRBJ1-1; a weak D match, TRBD1 (5 bases). In germline, CDR1 is SNHLY, CDR2 FYNNEI. The CDR3 sequence is 17 residues long. V dropped 0 bases and J dropped 4 bases, with 18 bases sitting between them. The CDR3 nucleotides are TGTGCCAGCAGTGAAGCAGAAGCACAGGATCGGAGCACTGAAGCTTTCTTT. Its translation: CASSEAEAQDRSTEAFF.

This chain joins TRBV4-2 and TRBJ2-5, with D uncertain. V lost 1 base to trimming and J lost 5 bases, with 17 bases between them. The CDR3 length is 16 residues. CDR1 is LGHNA, CDR2 YNFKEQ, per germline. CDR3 residues: CASSQGGRFGRETQYF. In DNA, the CDR3 is TGTGCCAGCAGCCAAGGCGGTCGGTTCGGACGCGAGACCCAGTACTTC.

This clonotype has only a few counts. The chain uses TRBV15 and TRBJ1-6, with no clear D. The V and J ends lost 0 bases and 7 bases respectively, with 16 bases between them. The CDR3 runs to 17 residues. The germline gives CDR1 LNHNV, CDR2 YYDKDF (reference sequence). The CDR3 DNA is TGTGCCACCAGCAGAGATATCCACAAGAAGAGGAATTCACCCCTCCACTTT. Residues: CATSRDIHKKRNSPLHF.

In this sample, this clonotype turned up many times. This rearrangement joins TRBV5-5 to TRBJ2-7, with TRBD1 matching 7 bases. Trimming at V came to 1 base and at J to 3 bases, leaving 13 bases not matched to a gene. The CDR3 length is 17 residues. Germline CDR1 SGHKS, CDR2 YYEKEE (reference sequence). CDR3 amino acids: CASSLLRTRQGDYEQYF. The DNA of the CDR3 is TGTGCCAGCAGCTTGTTAAGGACGAGACAGGGAGACTACGAGCAGTACTTC.

The table lists this clonotype with a count of one. This clone may be a read error of a much larger clone one base away. The chain joins TRBV6-1 to TRBJ1-1; D uncertain. The V and J ends lost 9 bases and 4 bases respectively, with 21 bases between them. The germline V gene encodes CDR1 MNHNS and CDR2 SASEGT. CDR3 length: 15 residues. The CDR3, as DNA: TGTGCCAGTAGCCTTTTCGAGGGAATGCGCACTGAAGCTTTCTTT. Protein sequence: CASSLFEGMRTEAFF.

The chain combines TRBV28 with TRBJ1-5; weak D call: TRBD1 (5 bases). Trimming took off 3 bases at V and 0 bases at J, with 15 bases between the two ends. Per the germline V gene, CDR1 is MDHEN and CDR2 is SYDVKM. The CDR3 is made up of 17 amino acids. The CDR3 loop reads CASSLGLIWNSNQPQHF. CDR3 coding DNA: TGTGCCAGCAGTTTGGGACTAATCTGGAATAGCAATCAGCCCCAGCATTTT.

Only a few counts were recorded for this clonotype. The DNA for the CDR3 is TGCAGTGCTCGCCGACAGGGAGGCACTGAAGCTTTCTTT. It specifies CSARRQGGTEAFF. J is TRBJ1-1 and V is TRBV20-1; 7 bases match TRBD1. The CDR3 consists of 13 residues. Germline loops: CDR1 DFQATT, CDR2 SNEGSKA (reference sequence). J gave up 4 bases and V 5 bases, and 7 bases lay outside the gene matches.

This clonotype has more than one count but fewer than ten. The CDR3 DNA reads as TGCAGTGCTAGATCTAGCGGGGGGGCGGACGAGCAGTACTTC. Protein sequence: CSARSSGGADEQYF. The rearrangement links TRBV20-1 to TRBJ2-7, with 12 nucleotides matching TRBD2. Losses at the gene ends were 2 bases for V and 5 bases for J; bases not matched to a gene: 4. Germline CDR1 DFQATT, CDR2 SNEGSKA (reference sequence). The CDR3 is made up of 14 amino acids.

Ten or more counts support this clonotype. The chain recombines TRBV10-1 with TRBJ2-7; 8 bases map to TRBD1. V was clipped by 6 bases and J by 6 bases; unmatched bases: 1. The germline V gene has CDR1 WNHNN and CDR2 SYGVQD (reference sequence). CDR3 length: 11 residues. CDR3 region: CASRTGVEQYV. Written as DNA, the CDR3 is TGCGCCAGCAGGACAGGGGTCGAGCAGTACGTC.